The 7 T cell receptor beta chains presented below share a single source sample, sequenced in a study of blood T cell repertoires in COVID-19. The data were produced by immunoSEQ multiplex PCR, yet TCRdb's version contains in-frame clones alone and is incomplete. The sample records roughly 160,000 clones, about 85% being singletons. Input material: peripheral blood. The receptors here all came from a man in his 60s with acute or convalescent COVID-19.

The chain employs TRBV3-1 (or the pseudogene TRBV3-2) and TRBJ1-2, with a possible D match to TRBD1 (6 bases). The CDR3 length is 13 residues. Trimming took off 6 bases at V and 1 base at J, with 9 bases between the two ends. Germline V gene data show CDR1 as LGHDT and CDR2 as YNNKEL (reference sequence). CDR3 DNA sequence: TGTGCCAGCAGGAACAGGGATAACTATGGCTACACCTTC. It codes for CASRNRDNYGYTF.

This chain joins TRBV4-1 and TRBJ1-2; 9 bases map to TRBD1. This CDR3 region has 17 residues. Losses at the gene ends were 6 bases for V and 2 bases for J; bases not matched to a gene: 13. Germline V CDR1 and CDR2: MGHRA, YSYEKL. CDR3 coding DNA: TGCGCCAGCAGTGGCCGGGACAGGGTAAACCAAAACTATGGCTACACCTTC. Translation: CASSGRDRVNQNYGYTF.

The chain joins TRBV7-3 to TRBJ2-5; tentative D call: TRBD1 (5 bases). V was trimmed by 3 bases and J by 4 bases, leaving 18 bases between them. CDR3 length: 16 amino acids. CDR1 is SGHTA and CDR2 is FQGTGA in the germline V gene. The CDR3 sequence: CASSFDGPGWRETQYF. The CDR3 DNA reads as TGTGCCAGCAGCTTTGACGGGCCAGGGTGGAGAGAGACCCAGTACTTC.

The chain joins TRBV5-1 to TRBJ2-6, with D possibly matching TRBD2 (5 bases). This CDR3 spans 15 amino acids. The germline V gene encodes CDR1 SGHRS and CDR2 YFSETQ. With 2 bases removed from V and 2 bases from J, the gap between germline ends came to 8 bases. CDR3 DNA sequence: TGCGCCAGCAGCTTCGGACTGGCTGGGGCCAACGTCCTGACTTTC. Translated: CASSFGLAGANVLTF.

V is TRBV27 and J is TRBJ1-2, with 7 bases matching TRBD1. Germline V gene lookup returns CDR1 MNHEY and CDR2 SMNVEV (reference sequence). V shed 6 bases and J 0 bases; nucleotides not matched to a gene: 7. The length of the CDR3 is 15 residues. CDR3 sequence: CASSRDRNPNYGYTF. CDR3 sequence (DNA): TGTGCCAGCAGCCGGGACAGAAACCCTAACTATGGCTACACCTTC.

V is TRBV6-5 and J is TRBJ1-6; TRBD1 might be the D (6 bases). Germline CDR1 reads MNHEY; CDR2 reads SVGAGI. V was clipped by 5 bases and J by 7 bases, with 12 bases between them. The CDR3 extends over 14 amino acids. The CDR3 protein is CASSRQVINSPLHF. DNA for the CDR3: TGTGCCAGCAGTAGACAGGTGATCAATTCACCCCTCCACTTT.

In its sample, this clone was seen a few times. The gene calls are TRBV18 and TRBJ2-7; 9 bases agree with TRBD1. Germline assignment: CDR1 KGHSH and CDR2 LQKENI. With 3 bases clipped from V and 7 bases from J, the junction kept 1 base outside the gene matches. This CDR3 region has 12 residues. This CDR3 reads CASSPDRGEQYV. CDR3 nucleotide sequence: TGTGCCAGCTCACCGGACAGGGGTGAGCAGTACGTC.